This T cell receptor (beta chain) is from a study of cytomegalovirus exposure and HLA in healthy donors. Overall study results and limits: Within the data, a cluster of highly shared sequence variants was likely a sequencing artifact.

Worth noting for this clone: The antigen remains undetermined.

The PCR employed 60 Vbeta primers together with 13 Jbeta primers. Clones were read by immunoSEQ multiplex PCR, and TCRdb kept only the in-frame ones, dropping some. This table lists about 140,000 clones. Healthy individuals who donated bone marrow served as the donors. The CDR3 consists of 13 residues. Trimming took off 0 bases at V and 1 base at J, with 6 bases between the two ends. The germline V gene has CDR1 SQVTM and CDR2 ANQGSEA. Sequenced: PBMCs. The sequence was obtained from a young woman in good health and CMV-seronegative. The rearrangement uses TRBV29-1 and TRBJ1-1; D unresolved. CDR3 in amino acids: CSVEDTRNTEAFF. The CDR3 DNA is TGCAGCGTTGAAGATACGAGGAACACTGAAGCTTTCTTT. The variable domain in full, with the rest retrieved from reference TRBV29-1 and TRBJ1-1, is SAVISQKPSRDICQRGTSLTIQCQVDSQVTMMFWYRQQPGQSLTLIATANQGSEATYESGFVIDKFPISRPNLTFSTLTVSNMSPEDSSIYLCSVEDTRNTEAFFGQGTRLTVV.